The rows below give T cell receptor beta chains drawn from one sample of a study of blood T cell repertoires in COVID-19. The method was immunoSEQ multiplex PCR; TCRdb's version includes in-frame clones alone and lacks a portion of them. Of approximately 40,000 clones in the sample, 88% were seen once. The sample was peripheral blood. The receptors originated from a woman aged 65 to 85 with acute or convalescent COVID-19. CDR3s include the opening cysteine and the closing phenylalanine or tryptophan. The D gene is left open where the match is weak. The size entry is marked missing in some rows and otherwise reads once, few, many or a size class.

clone_size	d_call	v_call	j_call	cdr3_nt	cdr3_aa
-	-	TRBV7-9	TRBJ2-3	TGTGCCAGCAGCTTGACATTTAGCACAGATACGCAGTATTTT	CASSLTFSTDTQYF
-	-	TRBV20-1	TRBJ1-5	TGCAGTGCTAGTCCATCGGCGGGGACGAGTCAGCCCCAGCATTTT	CSASPSAGTSQPQHF
once	-	TRBV19	TRBJ1-2	TGTGCCAGTAGCCGACAGGCAGGAGTGGGCTACACCTTC	CASSRQAGVGYTF
-	TRBD1	TRBV5-1	TRBJ2-1	TGCGCCAGCTCGGGACAGGGGGAAAATGAGCAGTTCTTC	CASSGQGENEQFF
-	-	TRBV2	TRBJ1-1	TGTGCCAGCAGACGGACAGTTGGCACTGAAGCTTTCTTT	CASRRTVGTEAFF
-	-	TRBV29-1	TRBJ2-5	TGCAGCGCCGGTCGGGTCGGCCAAGAGACCCAGTACTTC	CSAGRVGQETQYF
-	-	TRBV28	TRBJ2-5	TGTGCCAGCAGTGAAACGGGGGGCGGAATGTCCCAGTACTTC	CASSETGGGMSQYF
-	TRBD1	TRBV3-1/TRBV3-2	TRBJ2-5	TGTGCCAGCAGCCAAACCGGACAGGGTTGGGGAGAGACCCAGTACTTC	CASSQTGQGWGETQYF
-	-	TRBV6-5	TRBJ1-2	TGTGCCAGCAGAGCGGGGGAAATCGGTGGCTACACCTTC	CASRAGEIGGYTF
-	TRBD1	TRBV7-2	TRBJ1-3	TGTGCCAGCAGCTTCGGACAGGGGGAAAACACCATATATTTT	CASSFGQGENTIYF
-	TRBD2	TRBV19	TRBJ2-5	TGTGCCAGTAGTGGGCGGGGGGTCTCGCGGGAGACCCAGTACTTC	CASSGRGVSRETQYF
-	-	TRBV3-1/TRBV3-2	TRBJ2-5	TGTGCCAGCAGCCAACAGGTTCAAGAGACCCAGTACTTC	CASSQQVQETQYF
-	TRBD2	TRBV5-4	TRBJ2-2	TGTGCCAGCAGCCGTGCGGGGGTGGGCACCGGGGAGCTGTTTTTT	CASSRAGVGTGELFF
-	TRBD1	TRBV10-3	TRBJ2-3	TGTGCCATCAGGTCCGGGACAGAAGGGACAGATACGCAGTATTTT	CAIRSGTEGTDTQYF
-	TRBD2	TRBV4-3	TRBJ2-3	TGCGCCAGCAGCCAGATAGCGGGGGGAGCGACAGATACGCAGTATTTT	CASSQIAGGATDTQYF
-	TRBD1	TRBV11-2	TRBJ1-1	TGTGCCAGCAGCTGGGAACCCGGACAGGGCAGCATGAACACTGAAGCTTTCTTT	CASSWEPGQGSMNTEAFF
-	TRBD2	TRBV9	TRBJ2-2	TGTGCCCGCCGCGGGGGGACTCGCGGGGGCCCCCGCACCGGGGAGCTGTTTTTT	CARRGGTRGGPRTGELFF
-	-	TRBV24-1	TRBJ2-1	TGTGCCACCACCTCATGGGAGAGCAATGAGCAGTTCTTC	CATTSWESNEQFF
-	TRBD2	TRBV7-2	TRBJ2-2	TGTGCCAGCAGCTTAGGGCGGGGGTCCGGGGAGCTGTTTTTT	CASSLGRGSGELFF
-	TRBD2	TRBV6-1	TRBJ2-5	TGTGCCAGCAGTGAGCGGCGGGAGGTACGGATTAAAGAGGCCCAGTACTTC	CASSERREVRIKEAQYF
-	-	TRBV6-4	TRBJ2-5	TGTGCCAGCAGTGAGCTCCTGGGCGAGACCCAGTACTTC	CASSELLGETQYF
-	-	TRBV7-9	TRBJ1-6	TGTGCCAGCAGCCCCGGGTGGGAGGATTCACCCCTCCACTTT	CASSPGWEDSPLHF
-	TRBD2	TRBV7-6	TRBJ2-3	TGTGCCAGCAGCTCCCGACTAGCGGGGGGAGATACGCAGTATTTT	CASSSRLAGGDTQYF
-	TRBD1	TRBV2	TRBJ1-3	TGTGCCAGCACTGGACAGGGAACCTTCTCTGGAAACACCATATATTTT	CASTGQGTFSGNTIYF
-	-	TRBV1	TRBJ2-1	TGCACCAGCAGCCAAGGGCCACTAGCGGGGGACAATGAGCAGTTCTTC	CTSSQGPLAGDNEQFF
-	TRBD1	TRBV18	TRBJ2-3	TGTGCCAGCTCAACGTCGGACAGGGGGTCGGATACGCAGTATTTT	CASSTSDRGSDTQYF
-	-	TRBV9	TRBJ1-6	TGTGCCAGCAGCGTAGGTGGTGCGGAGAGCTCCTATAATTCACCCCTCCACTTT	CASSVGGAESSYNSPLHF